Described below is a single TCR beta chain sequence and its context. Its recognized antigen is unknown. Base qualities were left out, and no much larger clone turns up one base away. This sample was included in a study of shared clonotypes between healthy human individuals (dated by TCRdb to the early 2020s). Some background on the complete study: A couple of women and three men aged 18 to 49 years were included in the cohort. For each donor, CD4 naive and CD4 memory were each given three plates, CD8 naive was given two plates, and CD8 memory was given one plate. Blood TCR repertoires of five healthy adults were deeply sequenced to estimate repertoire size and the extent of clonotype sharing between individuals. Per donor, leukapheresis produced somewhere between about 0.94 and 9 billion PBMCs. Libraries were prepared and TCR repertoires were sequenced by different laboratories using diverse techniques, in order to increase sequencing depth and limit assay-specific biases. Points the paper makes about the study in general: Clonotypes shared by all four sorted-subset donors showed higher generation probabilities than non-shared clonotypes. About 5% of naive CD4, more than 3% of naive CD8, 2.3% of memory CD4, and over 0.35% of memory CD8 clonotypes were shared across a few donors. The genetic and exposure-history diversity represented was limited by the small number of donors. Estimated clonotype richness was generally larger for naive than for memory subsets. Even with the large sequencing depth, rarefaction of the sorted-subset datasets indicated that sequencing was incomplete. Pairwise subsampling led to the expectation that sequencing depth would affect the degree of clonotype sharing among donors. Sampling was restricted to blood, and TCR repertoires in tissues likely differ from the TCR repertoires found in blood.

The donors were healthy, HIV-negative adults with no recently reported acute infections or vaccinations. Every donor was a Caucasian adult living in Nashville, Tennessee, USA. CD4+ T cells were enriched through magnetic negative selection, after which naive cells were positively selected on CD45RA and the remaining negative fraction served as the memory subset. Blood was obtained by leukapheresis, after which PBMCs were separated by Ficoll-Histopaque density gradient centrifugation and cryopreserved in liquid nitrogen vapor phase. Analytical flow cytometry was used to check the purity and quantity of each magnetically sorted T cell population. Genomic DNA was isolated from each sorted fraction and quantified by UV absorbance on a Nanodrop 2000c. As encoded in the germline V gene (reference sequence), CDR1 is SGHKS while CDR2 is YYEKEE. V is pared back by 4 bases and J by 7 bases, with 13 bases lying between the germline termini. CDR3 length: 13 amino acids, cysteine to phenylalanine. Only CDR3 DNA remains: 39 bases, in frame from the first base.

Using the deep immunoSEQ assay, TCR CDR3 regions were amplified from genomic DNA by multiplex PCR. For each cell subset, the extracted genomic DNA was distributed evenly across all wells of several immunoSEQ 96-well plates, and each plate served as one replicate. Each replicate PCR for sorted subsets received 150 to 250 ng genomic DNA, equal to roughly 30,000 T cell genomes. Purified libraries were measured with a Qubit 3.0 fluorometer, size-checked on a Bioanalyzer 2100, and measured again with the KAPA Library Quantification kit. Every immunoSEQ 96-well plate was sequenced on a separate single-read 150-cycle Illumina NextSeq 550 flow cell. Per the authors' processing: Because the immunoSEQ output held only junctional sequences and lacked quality scores, the filtering could not match the filtering applied to full-length reads. Sequences were annotated with PyIR, a Python wrapper for IgBLAST v1.9, using IMGT germline references to assign V/J genes and CDR3. Reads with weak V/J assignments (E-value above 1e-6), missing CDR3, stop codons, out-of-frame junctions, or ambiguous translated residues were removed. A V3J clonotype was defined by an identical inferred V gene, J gene, and CDR3 amino acid sequence. To compute the percentage overlap between repertoires, the number of shared unique clonotypes was divided by the size of the smaller repertoire. Richness of each repertoire was evaluated using RTK rarefaction, the Chao1 estimator, and Recon v2.1 estimates of unobserved clonotypes. Generation probabilities for all TCRbeta clonotypes obtained by the gDNA method from a few donors were computed using OLGA. Not all clones reach the TCRdb copy of this immuneACCESS table, which keeps in-frame sequences only. Checked studies attribute under half of the gap to unresolved V genes and leave the rest unexplained. Clone size and V and J calls were adopted from that table, with D and trimming inferred from the DNA. The table for this sample lists 1.4 million to 1.5 million clones; roughly 96% of them were counted only once. The ten top clones hold over 1% of the sample.

The receptor chain draws on TRBV5-5 and TRBJ2-3, with the D gene not clear enough to name. This receptor was obtained from a man aged 30 to 39 in good health. The specimen sequenced was naive CD4+ T cells sorted from blood. Explained via the paper, the cell subset or site label denotes: CD45RA+ positively selected. This receptor has the CDR3 CASSDQLSYTQYF. The nucleotide sequence is given as TGTGCCAGCAGCGACCAGCTATCGTATACGCAGTATTTT.